The 14 T cell receptor beta chains below all came from one sample that was sequenced in a study of blood T cell repertoires in COVID-19. Assay used: immunoSEQ multiplex PCR; TCRdb lists only in-frame clones, some missing. The sample lists over 70,000 clones, roughly 82% occurring once. The sequenced sample consisted of peripheral blood. Receptor source: a man aged 55 to 69 with acute or convalescent COVID-19.

This clone was counted a single time. As DNA, the CDR3 is TGTGCCAGCAGTTCTTCAGGTGAAGCTTTCTTT. This gives the protein CASSSSGEAFF. The J gene is TRBJ1-1, the V gene TRBV7-9; D is ambiguous. The ends were cut back, 6 bases at V and 7 bases at J, with 9 bases in the middle. The CDR3 contains 11 residues. CDR1 is SEHNR, CDR2 FQNEAQ, per germline (reference sequence).

This sequence joins TRBV6-2 or TRBV6-3 and TRBJ2-1; possibly TRBD2 for D (6 bases). Germline values: CDR1 MNHEY, CDR2 SVGEGT. Trimming stripped 4 bases from V and 3 bases from J, with 13 bases between. The CDR3 extends over 15 amino acids. CDR3 sequence: CASSFYRAGYNEQFF. CDR3 coding DNA: TGTGCCAGCAGTTTCTACCGAGCGGGCTACAATGAGCAGTTCTTC.

The CDR3: CASSIGREQFF. The DNA of the CDR3 is TGTGCCAGTAGTATAGGTCGTGAGCAGTTCTTC. This chain connects TRBV19 to TRBJ2-1; D not certain. V gave up 1 base and J gave up 9 bases, with 4 bases separating them. CDR1 is LNHDA and CDR2 is SQIVND in the germline V gene (reference sequence). This CDR3 comprises 11 residues.

This chain links TRBV10-3 with TRBJ1-5; 7 bases align to TRBD1. Germline V gives CDR1 ENHRY, CDR2 SYGVKD. This CDR3 has 15 amino acids. Unmatched junction bases numbered 4, after V lost 4 bases and J lost 1 base. For the CDR3, the DNA is TGTGCCATCAGTGGACAGGGTTTCAGCAATCAGCCCCAGCATTTT. Amino acid sequence: CAISGQGFSNQPQHF.

This clone was counted once. The chain carries TRBV7-2 and TRBJ2-7, with 8 bases that match TRBD2. CDR3 length equals 14 residues. After removal of 7 bases from V and 3 bases from J, the junction contained 8 bases not matched to a gene. Germline values: CDR1 SGHTA, CDR2 FQGNSA. In DNA form, the CDR3 reads TGTGCCAGCACCTCCCCGGGGGGGAACTACGAGCAGTACTTC. This encodes CASTSPGGNYEQYF.

This rearrangement joins TRBV5-8 to TRBJ1-5, with D possibly being TRBD1 (6 bases). There are 14 residues in the CDR3. Germline V gene sequence: CDR1 SGHTS, CDR2 YDEGEE. V was shortened by 1 base and J by 5 bases, with 10 bases between the two germline ends. CDR3 DNA sequence: TGTGCCAGCAGCTTGTCCAGGGGCTATCAGCCCCAGCATTTT. Residues: CASSLSRGYQPQHF.

This clone was seen just once. The V gene is TRBV4-3, the J gene TRBJ2-3; D might be TRBD1 (6 bases). From germline, CDR1 is LGHNA and CDR2 YSLEER. V dropped 0 bases and J dropped 6 bases, with 13 bases sitting between them. CDR3 length: 15 amino acids. The CDR3, as DNA: TGCGCCAGCAGCCAAGAAGGCAGGGGCCCGGATACGCAGTATTTT. Its protein is CASSQEGRGPDTQYF.

The genes are TRBV5-1 and TRBJ2-5, with 11 bases identical to TRBD2. CDR3 length: 16 residues. The germline V gene has CDR1 SGHRS and CDR2 YFSETQ. The trim removed 1 base at V and 4 bases at J, leaving 6 bases unmatched. CDR3 in DNA: TGCGCCAGCAGCTTGTCGGCTAGCGGGAGGTTAGAGACCCAGTACTTC. It yields the protein CASSLSASGRLETQYF.

The chain employs TRBV25-1 and TRBJ1-1; 7 bases line up with TRBD1. The length of the CDR3 is 14 residues. Germline CDR1 reads MGHDK; CDR2 reads SYGVNS. V gave up 6 bases and J gave up 5 bases; unmatched junction bases: 9. The CDR3: CASRDDRAWTEAFF. Here the CDR3 DNA reads TGTGCCAGCAGAGATGACAGGGCGTGGACTGAAGCTTTCTTT. Complete variable domain (other parts from reference TRBV25-1 and TRBJ1-1): EADIYQTPRYLVIGTGKKITLECSQTMGHDKMYWYQQDPGMELHLIHYSYGVNSTEKGDLSSESTVSRIRTEHFPLTLESARPSHTSQYLCASRDDRAWTEAFFGQGTRLTVV.

The V gene is TRBV23-1, the J gene TRBJ2-3, with 7 positions matching TRBD1. TRBV23-1 belongs to the ORF category, with a function that is uncertain. With 2 bases clipped from V and 6 bases from J, the junction kept 8 bases outside the gene matches. This CDR3 is built from 15 residues. The CDR3 DNA reads TGCGCCAGCAGTCAACATCAGGGGGAGTCCGATACGCAGTATTTT. Protein sequence: CASSQHQGESDTQYF.

The genes are TRBV9 and TRBJ1-1; 7 bases line up with TRBD1. V dropped 0 bases and J dropped 3; count of bases not matched to a gene: 2. The CDR3 has 14 amino acids. The germline CDR1 and CDR2 sequences are SGDLS and YYNGEE. The CDR3 reads CASSVEGGDTEAFF. The CDR3 DNA reads as TGTGCCAGCAGCGTAGAAGGGGGCGACACTGAAGCTTTCTTT.

The chain uses TRBV5-6 and TRBJ1-2; maybe TRBD1 (5 bases). The CDR3 contains 12 residues. The germline V gene has CDR1 SGHDT and CDR2 YYEEEE. Trimming stripped 5 bases from V and 8 bases from J, with 13 bases between. Written as DNA, the CDR3 is TGTGCCAGCAGTTACAGGTTTTTGGGCTACACCTTC. Protein product: CASSYRFLGYTF.

This chain joins TRBV2 and TRBJ2-2; D is perhaps TRBD2 (5 bases). Trimming took off 5 bases at V and 7 bases at J, with 11 bases between the two ends. Per germline, CDR1 SNHLY and CDR2 FYNNEI. CDR3 length equals 13 residues. The CDR3 sequence is CASSTIGDGELFF. In nucleotides, the CDR3 is TGTGCCAGCAGTACGATCGGGGACGGGGAGCTGTTTTTT.

V gene TRBV24-1 combines with J gene TRBJ1-1; 7 positions agree with TRBD1. Germline CDR1 KGHDR, CDR2 SFDVKD. The CDR3 spans 15 residues. Trimming cost V 3 bases and J 2 bases; bases outside gene matches: 5. The CDR3 DNA follows: TGTGCCACCAGTGATCCTCGACAGGGAAACACTGAAGCTTTCTTT. Translating gives CATSDPRQGNTEAFF.